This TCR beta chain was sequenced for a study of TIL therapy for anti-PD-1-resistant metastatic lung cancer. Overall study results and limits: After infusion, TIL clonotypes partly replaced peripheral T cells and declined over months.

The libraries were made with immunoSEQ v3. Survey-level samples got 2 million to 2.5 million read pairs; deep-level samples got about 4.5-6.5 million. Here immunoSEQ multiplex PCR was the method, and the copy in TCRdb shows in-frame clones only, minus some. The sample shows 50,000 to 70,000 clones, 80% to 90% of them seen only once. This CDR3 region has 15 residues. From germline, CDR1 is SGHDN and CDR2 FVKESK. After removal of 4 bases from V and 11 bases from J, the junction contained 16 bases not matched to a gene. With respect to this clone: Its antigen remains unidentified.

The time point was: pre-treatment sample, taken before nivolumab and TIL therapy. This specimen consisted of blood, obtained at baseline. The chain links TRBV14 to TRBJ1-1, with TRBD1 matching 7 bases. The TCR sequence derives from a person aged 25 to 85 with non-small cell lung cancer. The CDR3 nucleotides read TGTGCCAGCAGCCCGCGTGGCAGGGGGTCCTTCGGGGCTTTCTTT. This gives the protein CASSPRGRGSFGAFF.